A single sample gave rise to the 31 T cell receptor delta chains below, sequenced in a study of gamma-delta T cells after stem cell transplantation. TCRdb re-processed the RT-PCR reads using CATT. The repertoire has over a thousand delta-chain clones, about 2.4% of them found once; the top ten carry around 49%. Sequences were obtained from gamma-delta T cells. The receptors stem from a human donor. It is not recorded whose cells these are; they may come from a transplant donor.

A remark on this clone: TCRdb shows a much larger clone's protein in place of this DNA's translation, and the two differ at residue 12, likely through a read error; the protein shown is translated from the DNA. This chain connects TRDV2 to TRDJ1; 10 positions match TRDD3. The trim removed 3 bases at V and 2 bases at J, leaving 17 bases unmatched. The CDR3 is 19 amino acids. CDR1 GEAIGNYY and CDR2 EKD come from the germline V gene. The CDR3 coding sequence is TGTGCCTGTGACTCGGCGGAAGTACTGGGGGATGGGGGGACCGATAAACTCATCTTT. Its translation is CACDSAEVLGDGGTDKLIF.

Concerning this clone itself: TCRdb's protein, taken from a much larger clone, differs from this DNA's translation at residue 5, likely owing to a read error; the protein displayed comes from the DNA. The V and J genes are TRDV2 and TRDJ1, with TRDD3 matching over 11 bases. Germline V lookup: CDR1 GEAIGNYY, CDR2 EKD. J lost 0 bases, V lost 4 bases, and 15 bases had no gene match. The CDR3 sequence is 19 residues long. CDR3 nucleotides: TGTGCCTGTGATACACTGGGGGATAAGGGAAAAACGTACACCGATAAACTCATCTTT. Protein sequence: CACDTLGDKGKTYTDKLIF.

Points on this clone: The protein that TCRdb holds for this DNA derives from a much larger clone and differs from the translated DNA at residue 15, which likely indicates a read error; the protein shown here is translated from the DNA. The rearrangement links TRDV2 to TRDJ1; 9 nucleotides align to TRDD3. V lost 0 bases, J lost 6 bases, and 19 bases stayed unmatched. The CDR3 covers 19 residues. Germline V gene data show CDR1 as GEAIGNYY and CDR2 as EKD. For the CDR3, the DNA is TGTGCCTGTGACACCGTTGTTTCGCGGGGGATACAGAGCTCCAATAAACTCATCTTT. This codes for CACDTVVSRGIQSSNKLIF.

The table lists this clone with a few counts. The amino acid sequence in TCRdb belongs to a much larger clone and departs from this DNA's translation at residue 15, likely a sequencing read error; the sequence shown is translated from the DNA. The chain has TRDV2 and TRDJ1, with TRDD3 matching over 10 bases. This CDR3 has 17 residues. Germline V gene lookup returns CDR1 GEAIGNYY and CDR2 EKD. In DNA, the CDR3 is TGTGCCTGTGACGTACTGGGGGATCGGCGATACACCGATAAACCCATCTTT. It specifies CACDVLGDRRYTDKPIF.

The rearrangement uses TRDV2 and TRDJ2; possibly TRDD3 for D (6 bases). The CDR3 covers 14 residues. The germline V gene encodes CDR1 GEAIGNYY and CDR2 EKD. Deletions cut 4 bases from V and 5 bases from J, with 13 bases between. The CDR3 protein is CACDPVGGTAQLFF. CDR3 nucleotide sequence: TGTGCCTGTGATCCGGTGGGGGGAACAGCACAACTCTTCTTT.

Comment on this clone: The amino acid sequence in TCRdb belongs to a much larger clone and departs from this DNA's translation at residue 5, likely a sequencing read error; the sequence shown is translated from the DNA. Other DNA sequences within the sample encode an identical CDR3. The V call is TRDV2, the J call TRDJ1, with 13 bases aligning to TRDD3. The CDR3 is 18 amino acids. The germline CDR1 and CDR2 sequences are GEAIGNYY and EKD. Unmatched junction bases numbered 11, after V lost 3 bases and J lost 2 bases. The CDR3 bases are TGTGCCTGTGACCCCTTACTGGGGGATACGCGAGGGACCGATAAACTCATCTTT. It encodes CACDPLLGDTRGTDKLIF.

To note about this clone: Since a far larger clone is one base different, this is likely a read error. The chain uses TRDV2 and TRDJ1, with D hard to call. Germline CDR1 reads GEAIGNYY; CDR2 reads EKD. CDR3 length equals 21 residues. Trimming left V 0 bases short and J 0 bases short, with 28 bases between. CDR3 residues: CACDTLPPVAVRRSYTDKLIF. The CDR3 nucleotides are TGTGCCTGTGACACCTTGCCTCCTGTGGCCGTTAGGCGGTCGTACACCGATAAACTCATCTTT.

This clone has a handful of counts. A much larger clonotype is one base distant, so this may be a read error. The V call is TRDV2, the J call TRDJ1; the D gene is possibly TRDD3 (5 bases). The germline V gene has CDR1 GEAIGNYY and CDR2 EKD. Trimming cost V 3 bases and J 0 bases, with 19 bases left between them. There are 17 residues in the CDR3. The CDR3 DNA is TGTGCCTGTGACGCCGTTGAGGGATCCACCTACACCGATAAACTCATCTTT. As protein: CACDAVEGSTYTDKLIF.

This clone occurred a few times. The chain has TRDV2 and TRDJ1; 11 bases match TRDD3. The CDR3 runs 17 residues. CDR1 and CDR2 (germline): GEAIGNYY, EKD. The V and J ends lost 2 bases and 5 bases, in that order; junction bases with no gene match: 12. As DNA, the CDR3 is TGTGCCTGTGACAACCGTGGCTTGGGGGATACGAGGGATAAACTCATCTTT. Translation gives CACDNRGLGDTRDKLIF.

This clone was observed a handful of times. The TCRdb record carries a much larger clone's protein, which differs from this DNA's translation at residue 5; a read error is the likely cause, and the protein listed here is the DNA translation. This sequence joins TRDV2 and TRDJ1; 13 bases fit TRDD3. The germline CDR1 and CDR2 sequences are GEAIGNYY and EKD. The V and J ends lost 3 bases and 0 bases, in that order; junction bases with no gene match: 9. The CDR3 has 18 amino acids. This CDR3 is CACDSVLGDTRYTDKLIF. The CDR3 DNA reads TGTGCCTGTGACTCCGTACTGGGGGATACGCGGTACACCGATAAACTCATCTTT.

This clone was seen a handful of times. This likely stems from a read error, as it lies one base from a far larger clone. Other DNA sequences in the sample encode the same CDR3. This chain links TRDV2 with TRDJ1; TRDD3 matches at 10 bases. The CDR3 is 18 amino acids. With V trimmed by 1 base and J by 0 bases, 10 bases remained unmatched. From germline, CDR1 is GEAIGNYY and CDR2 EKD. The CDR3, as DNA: TGTGCCTGTGACACGGTGGGGGATACTCACCCTAACACCGATAAACTCATCTTT. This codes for CACDTVGDTHPNTDKLIF.

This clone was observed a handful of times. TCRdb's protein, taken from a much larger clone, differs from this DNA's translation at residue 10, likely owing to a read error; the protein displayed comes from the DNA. DNA of the CDR3: TGTGCCTGTGACTCGGTTGGGCTTCCCCTTGCCGATAAACTCATCTTT. This gives the protein CACDSVGLPLADKLIF. The chain employs TRDV2 and TRDJ1; a weak D match, TRDD2 (5 bases). The CDR3 has 16 amino acids. V dropped 3 bases and J dropped 3 bases, with 19 bases sitting between them. Germline CDR1 reads GEAIGNYY; CDR2 reads EKD.

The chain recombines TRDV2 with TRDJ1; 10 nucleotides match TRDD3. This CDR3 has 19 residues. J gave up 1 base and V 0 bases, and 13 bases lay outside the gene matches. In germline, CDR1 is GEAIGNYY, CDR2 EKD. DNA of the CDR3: TGTGCCTGTGACACCCTAGCCCGTACTGGGGGATTATCCACCGATAAACTCATCTTT. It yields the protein CACDTLARTGGLSTDKLIF.

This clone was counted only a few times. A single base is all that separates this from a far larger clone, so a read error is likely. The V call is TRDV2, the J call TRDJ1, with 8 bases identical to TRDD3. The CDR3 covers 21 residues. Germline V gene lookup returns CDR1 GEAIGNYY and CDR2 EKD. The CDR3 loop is CACDTGFRSTGGRQYTNKLIF. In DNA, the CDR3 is TGTGCCTGTGACACCGGATTCCGGAGTACTGGGGGCCGACAGTACACCAATAAACTCATCTTT.

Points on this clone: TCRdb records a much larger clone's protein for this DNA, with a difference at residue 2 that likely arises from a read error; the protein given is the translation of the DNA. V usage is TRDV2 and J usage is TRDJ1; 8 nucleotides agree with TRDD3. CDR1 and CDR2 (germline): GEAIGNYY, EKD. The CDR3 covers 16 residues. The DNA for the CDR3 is TGTTCCTGTGACGCTATGGGGGATTTTGGGTCAGATAAACTCATCTTT. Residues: CSCDAMGDFGSDKLIF.

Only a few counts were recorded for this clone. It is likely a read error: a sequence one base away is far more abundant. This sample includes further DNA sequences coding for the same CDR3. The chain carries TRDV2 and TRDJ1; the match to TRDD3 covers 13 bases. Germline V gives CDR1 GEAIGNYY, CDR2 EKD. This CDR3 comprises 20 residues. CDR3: CACDLLGDTVTNKYTDKLIF. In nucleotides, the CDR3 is TGTGCCTGTGACTTACTGGGGGATACGGTAACCAACAAGTACACCGATAAACTAATCTTT.

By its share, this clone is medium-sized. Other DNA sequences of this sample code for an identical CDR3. This chain's CDR3 is CAFPPPVSDTDKLIF. The DNA for the CDR3 is TGTGCCTTCCCTCCCCCGGTATCAGACACCGATAAACTCATCTTT. This rearrangement joins TRDV3 to TRDJ1, with D uncertain. Germline CDR1 TVYSNPD, CDR2 GDNSRS (reference sequence). V lost 3 bases and J 0 bases, leaving 17 bases between the germline ends. This CDR3 has 15 residues.

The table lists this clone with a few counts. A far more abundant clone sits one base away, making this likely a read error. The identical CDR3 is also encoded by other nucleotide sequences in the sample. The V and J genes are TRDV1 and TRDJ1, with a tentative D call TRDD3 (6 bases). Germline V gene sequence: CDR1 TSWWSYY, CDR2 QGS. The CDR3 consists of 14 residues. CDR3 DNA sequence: TGTGCTCTCGGGGATCCTTCGAGAACCGATAAACTCATCTTT. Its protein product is CALGDPSRTDKLIF.

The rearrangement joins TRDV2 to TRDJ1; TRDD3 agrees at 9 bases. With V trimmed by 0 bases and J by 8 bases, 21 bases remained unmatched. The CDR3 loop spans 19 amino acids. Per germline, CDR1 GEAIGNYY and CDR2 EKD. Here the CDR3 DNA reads TGTGCCTGTGACACCCTCGGGGCACTGGGGGACTCCCTCGCAGTAAAACTCATCTTT. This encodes CACDTLGALGDSLAVKLIF.

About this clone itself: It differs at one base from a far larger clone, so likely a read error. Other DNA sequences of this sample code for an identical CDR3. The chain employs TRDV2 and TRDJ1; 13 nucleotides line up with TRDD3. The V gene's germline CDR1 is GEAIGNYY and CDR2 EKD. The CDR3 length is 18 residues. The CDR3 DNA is TGCGCCTGTGACGCCCTACTGGGGGATACGCGAGGGACCGATAAACTCATCTTT. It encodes CACDALLGDTRGTDKLIF.

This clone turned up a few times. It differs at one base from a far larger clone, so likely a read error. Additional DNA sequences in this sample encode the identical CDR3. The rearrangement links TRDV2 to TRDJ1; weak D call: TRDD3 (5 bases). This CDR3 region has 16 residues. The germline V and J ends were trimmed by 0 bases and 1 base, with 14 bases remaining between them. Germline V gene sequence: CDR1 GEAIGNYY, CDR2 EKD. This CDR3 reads CACDTIGARSTDKLIF. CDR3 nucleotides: TGTGCCTGTGACACCATTGGGGCCCGATCCACCGATAAACTCATCTTT.

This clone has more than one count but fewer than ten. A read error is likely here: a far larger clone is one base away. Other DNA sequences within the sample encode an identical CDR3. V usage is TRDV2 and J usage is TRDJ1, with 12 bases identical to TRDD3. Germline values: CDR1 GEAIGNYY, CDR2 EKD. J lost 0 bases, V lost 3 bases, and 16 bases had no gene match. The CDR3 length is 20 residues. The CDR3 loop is CACDLLGDTVTNKYTDKLIF. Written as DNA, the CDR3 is TGTGCCTGTGACTTACTGGGGGATACAGTAACCAACAAGTACACCGATAAACTCATCTTT.

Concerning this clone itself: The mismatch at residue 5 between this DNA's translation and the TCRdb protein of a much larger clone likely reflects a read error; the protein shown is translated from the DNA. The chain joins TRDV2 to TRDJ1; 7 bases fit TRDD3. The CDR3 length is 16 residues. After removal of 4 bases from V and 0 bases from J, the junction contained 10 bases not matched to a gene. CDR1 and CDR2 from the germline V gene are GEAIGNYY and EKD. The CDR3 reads CACESVGDIDTDKLIF. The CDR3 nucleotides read TGTGCCTGTGAATCGGTGGGGGACATCGACACCGATAAACTCATCTTT.

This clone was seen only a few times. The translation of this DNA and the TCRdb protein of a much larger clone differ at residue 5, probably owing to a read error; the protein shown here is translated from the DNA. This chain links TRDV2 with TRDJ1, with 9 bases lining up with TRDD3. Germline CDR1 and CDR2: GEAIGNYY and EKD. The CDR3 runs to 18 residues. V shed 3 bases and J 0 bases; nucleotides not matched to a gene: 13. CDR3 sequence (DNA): TGTGCCTGTGACGCTGTCTATACTGGGGGAGATTACACCGATAAACTCATCTTT. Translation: CACDAVYTGGDYTDKLIF.

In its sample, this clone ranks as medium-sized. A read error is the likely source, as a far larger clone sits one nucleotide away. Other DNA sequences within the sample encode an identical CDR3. The DNA for the CDR3 is TGTGCCTGTGACACGCTGGGGGATACCACACTGTACACCGATAAGCTCATCTTT. Residues: CACDTLGDTTLYTDKLIF. J is TRDJ1 and V is TRDV2, with 11 bases that match TRDD3. The V gene's germline CDR1 is GEAIGNYY and CDR2 EKD. CDR3 length equals 18 residues.

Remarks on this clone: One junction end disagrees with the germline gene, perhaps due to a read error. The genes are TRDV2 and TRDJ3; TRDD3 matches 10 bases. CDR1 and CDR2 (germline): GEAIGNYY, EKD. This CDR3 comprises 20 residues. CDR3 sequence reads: CACDRVLGDRSSWGTRQMFF. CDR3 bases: TGTGCCTGTGACCGCGTACTGGGGGATCGTAGCTCCTGGGGCACCCGACAGATGTTTTTC.

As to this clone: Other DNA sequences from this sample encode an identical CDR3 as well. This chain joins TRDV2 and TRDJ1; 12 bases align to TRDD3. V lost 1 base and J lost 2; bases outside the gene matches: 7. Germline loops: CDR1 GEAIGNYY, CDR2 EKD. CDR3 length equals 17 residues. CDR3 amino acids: CACDTLGDTRGTDKLIF. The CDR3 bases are TGTGCCTGTGACACGCTGGGGGATACGCGAGGGACCGATAAACTCATCTTT.

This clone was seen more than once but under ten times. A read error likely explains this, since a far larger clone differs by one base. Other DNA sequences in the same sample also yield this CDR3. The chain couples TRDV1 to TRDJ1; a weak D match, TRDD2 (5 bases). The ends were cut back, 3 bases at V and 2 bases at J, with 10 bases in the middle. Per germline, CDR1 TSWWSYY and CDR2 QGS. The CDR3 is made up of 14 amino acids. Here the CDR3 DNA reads TGTGCTCTTGGGGATCCTTCAAGAACCGATAAACTCATCTTT. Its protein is CALGDPSRTDKLIF.

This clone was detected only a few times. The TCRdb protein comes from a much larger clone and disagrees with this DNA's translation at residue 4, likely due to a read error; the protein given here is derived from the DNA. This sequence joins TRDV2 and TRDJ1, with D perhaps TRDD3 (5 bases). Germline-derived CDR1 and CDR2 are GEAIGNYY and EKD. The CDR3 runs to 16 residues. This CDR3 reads CACGTIGARSTDKLIF. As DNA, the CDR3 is TGTGCCTGTGGCACCATTGGGGCCCGGTCCACCGATAAACTCATCTTT.

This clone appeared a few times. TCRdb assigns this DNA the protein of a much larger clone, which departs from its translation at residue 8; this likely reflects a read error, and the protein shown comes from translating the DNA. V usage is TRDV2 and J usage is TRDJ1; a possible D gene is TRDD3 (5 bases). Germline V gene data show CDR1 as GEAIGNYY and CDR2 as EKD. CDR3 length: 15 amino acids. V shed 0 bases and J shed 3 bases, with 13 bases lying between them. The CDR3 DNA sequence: TGTGCCTGTGACACCATAGGGGGTACGCCCGATAAACTCATCTTT. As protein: CACDTIGGTPDKLIF.

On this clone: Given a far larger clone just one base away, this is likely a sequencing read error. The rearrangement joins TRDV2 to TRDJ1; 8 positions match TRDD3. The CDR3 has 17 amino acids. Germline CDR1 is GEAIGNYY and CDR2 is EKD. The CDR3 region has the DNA TGTGCCTGTGACAGGGTGGGGGATCAGAAGTACACCGATAAACTCACCTTT. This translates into CACDRVGDQKYTDKLTF.